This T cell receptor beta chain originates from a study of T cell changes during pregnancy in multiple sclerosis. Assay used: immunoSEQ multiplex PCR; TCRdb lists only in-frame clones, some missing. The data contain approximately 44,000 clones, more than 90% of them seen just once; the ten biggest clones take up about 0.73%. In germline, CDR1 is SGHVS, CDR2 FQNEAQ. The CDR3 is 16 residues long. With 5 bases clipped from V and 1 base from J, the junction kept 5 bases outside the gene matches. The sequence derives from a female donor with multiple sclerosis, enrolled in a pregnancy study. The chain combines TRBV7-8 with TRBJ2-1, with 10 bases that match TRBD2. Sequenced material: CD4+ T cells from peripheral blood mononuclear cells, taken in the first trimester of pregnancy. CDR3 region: CASSPRLAGSYNEQFF. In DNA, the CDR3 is TGTGCCAGCAGCCCCAGACTAGCGGGTTCCTACAATGAGCAGTTCTTC.